Below are 31 T cell receptor beta chains sequenced from a single sample in a study of T cells in localized non-small cell lung cancer. The data were produced by immunoSEQ multiplex PCR, yet TCRdb's version contains in-frame clones alone and is incomplete. This sample carries 40,000 to 55,000 clones, 80% of them seen once, and the ten largest clones take about 4.5%. The source was PBMCs, collected before any cancer treatment. Receptors were obtained from a woman between 40 and 69 years old with stage II lung adenocarcinoma.

The V call is TRBV15, the J call TRBJ2-5; D is undetermined. Germline CDR1 and CDR2: LNHNV and YYDKDF (reference sequence). The V end was cut by 0 bases, the J end by 2 bases, with 4 bases between. The CDR3 runs to 13 residues. The DNA of the CDR3 is TGTGCCACCAGCAGAGAAAGACAAGAGACCCAGTACTTC. Protein product: CATSRERQETQYF.

The gene calls are TRBV30 and TRBJ2-1; 7 positions agree with TRBD1. This CDR3 is 14 amino acids long. Germline trimming cut 3 bases from V and 7 bases from J; bases unmatched to any gene: 9. The germline CDR1 and CDR2 sequences are GTSNPN and SVGIG (reference sequence). The CDR3 loop reads CAWRPGTEVNEQFF. DNA for the CDR3: TGTGCCTGGAGACCCGGGACAGAGGTGAATGAGCAGTTCTTC.

The rearrangement uses TRBV15 and TRBJ2-7; D unclear. This CDR3 contains 13 residues. Germline V gene data show CDR1 as LNHNV and CDR2 as YYDKDF (reference sequence). V was trimmed by 0 bases and J by 5 bases, leaving 8 bases between them. CDR3 region: CATSRDRMNEQYF. DNA for the CDR3: TGTGCCACCAGCAGAGACAGGATGAACGAGCAGTACTTC.

The chain employs TRBV4-1 and TRBJ2-1; 12 positions match TRBD2. The CDR3 is made up of 18 amino acids. Trimming at V came to 1 base and at J to 5 bases, leaving 9 bases not matched to a gene. The germline V gene encodes CDR1 MGHRA and CDR2 YSYEKL. The CDR3 DNA is TGCGCCAGCAGCCAAGCCGGGCCTACTAGCGGGAGGAACAATGAGCAGTTCTTC. Its translation is CASSQAGPTSGRNNEQFF.

The chain recombines TRBV4-3 with TRBJ2-1; TRBD1 matches at 11 bases. Germline-derived CDR1 and CDR2 are LGHNA and YSLEER. The length of the CDR3 is 17 residues. V shed 0 bases and J 7 bases; nucleotides not matched to a gene: 8. The CDR3 sequence is CASSQDLGQGAQNEQFF. DNA for the CDR3: TGCGCCAGCAGCCAAGATCTAGGACAGGGGGCTCAAAATGAGCAGTTCTTC.

This clone has only one observation. The genes are TRBV10-3 and TRBJ2-7; D not certain. This CDR3 is built from 13 residues. Per the germline V gene, CDR1 is ENHRY and CDR2 is SYGVKD. With 4 bases removed from V and 7 bases from J, the gap between germline ends came to 14 bases. The CDR3 loop reads CAISGPVVGEQYF. The CDR3 DNA is TGTGCCATCAGTGGCCCAGTAGTTGGTGAGCAGTACTTC.

The chain couples TRBV6-5 to TRBJ1-5, with TRBD1 matching 9 bases. Germline V gene data show CDR1 as MNHEY and CDR2 as SVGAGI. Losses at the gene ends were 0 bases for V and 4 bases for J; bases not matched to a gene: 1. The CDR3 has 15 residues. The chain's CDR3 is CASSYSGTGNQPQHF. In nucleotides, the CDR3 is TGTGCCAGCAGTTACTCAGGGACAGGGAATCAGCCCCAGCATTTT.

The J gene is TRBJ2-4, the V gene TRBV4-2; D unclear. The CDR3 is 17 amino acids. V was shortened by 0 bases and J by 0 bases, with 12 bases between the two germline ends. Germline lookup yields CDR1 LGHNA and CDR2 YNFKEQ. CDR3 sequence (DNA): TGTGCCAGCAGCCAAGATCGGACGGCTATAGCCAAAAACATTCAGTACTTC. This codes for CASSQDRTAIAKNIQYF.

The chain uses TRBV4-1 and TRBJ2-5; unclear D gene. CDR1 and CDR2 (germline): MGHRA, YSYEKL. This CDR3 contains 13 residues. V dropped 4 bases and J dropped 5 bases, with 11 bases sitting between them. The CDR3 DNA sequence: TGCGCCAGCAGCCCGTTCGGTAGGGAGACCCAGTACTTC. It translates to CASSPFGRETQYF.

The CDR3 sequence: CALELKRGVPSTDTQYF. In nucleotides, the CDR3 is TGTGCCTTGGAGCTCAAGCGGGGGGTCCCTTCCACAGATACGCAGTATTTT. The chain recombines TRBV30 with TRBJ2-3; 9 positions match TRBD2. The CDR3 has 17 residues. CDR1 is GTSNPN, CDR2 SVGIG, per germline (reference sequence). J was trimmed by 2 bases and V by 7 bases; bases with no gene match: 16.

The chain has TRBV19 and TRBJ2-5; D may be TRBD1 (6 bases). The CDR3 consists of 14 residues. Trimming removed 8 bases from V and 2 bases from J, with 15 bases in between. Germline V gene sequence: CDR1 LNHDA, CDR2 SQIVND (reference sequence). CDR3 amino acids: CASPFSGTQETQYF. Here the CDR3 DNA reads TGTGCCAGTCCTTTCTCCGGGACACAAGAGACCCAGTACTTC. The entire variable domain, with the rest obtained from reference TRBV19 and TRBJ2-5, is as follows: DGGITQSPKYLFRKEGQNVTLSCEQNLNHDAMYWYRQDPGQGLRLIYYSQIVNDFQKGDIAEGYSVSREKKESFPLTVTSAQKNPTAFYLCASPFSGTQETQYFGPGTRLLVL.

The chain has TRBV30 and TRBJ1-1, with a weak D call TRBD1 (6 bases). V gave up 0 bases and J gave up 0 bases, with 11 bases separating them. This CDR3 is 15 amino acids long. Germline CDR1 is GTSNPN and CDR2 is SVGIG (reference sequence). The CDR3 DNA sequence: TGTGCCTGGAGTGTACAGGGTCAGCTGAACACTGAAGCTTTCTTT. Translation: CAWSVQGQLNTEAFF.

This sequence joins TRBV18 and TRBJ1-1, with 7 bases matching TRBD1. The CDR3 consists of 12 residues. V lost 6 bases, J lost 7 bases, and 5 bases stayed unmatched. Germline V CDR1 and CDR2: KGHSH, LQKENI. The CDR3 DNA is TGTGCCAGCTCCCCGGACAGGCTTGAAGCTTTCTTT. This gives the protein CASSPDRLEAFF.

This chain joins TRBV7-9 and TRBJ2-1, with a possible D match to TRBD1 (6 bases). Looked up from germline, CDR1 is SEHNR and CDR2 is FQNEAQ (reference sequence). The CDR3 contains 13 residues. The V and J ends lost 3 bases and 5 bases respectively, with 8 bases between them. The CDR3 is CASSLGADNEQFF. The CDR3 DNA reads TGTGCCAGCAGCTTGGGGGCAGACAATGAGCAGTTCTTC.

The genes are TRBV5-6 and TRBJ1-1; 11 positions match TRBD1. Germline CDR1 is SGHDT and CDR2 is YYEEEE. The CDR3 loop spans 15 amino acids. V shed 0 bases and J 11 bases; nucleotides not matched to a gene: 9. CDR3 sequence: CASSLVPGQGGDAFF. CDR3 coding DNA: TGTGCCAGCAGCTTGGTTCCGGGACAGGGGGGAGACGCTTTCTTT.

V usage is TRBV30 and J usage is TRBJ2-2; D possibly corresponds to TRBD2 (6 bases). V dropped 8 bases and J dropped 7 bases, with 14 bases sitting between them. This CDR3 has 12 residues. The germline gives CDR1 GTSNPN, CDR2 SVGIG (reference sequence). CDR3 sequence: CAGGDFGGELFF. The CDR3 DNA is TGTGCCGGAGGGGATTTCGGCGGGGAGCTGTTTTTT.

As DNA, the CDR3 is TGTGCCAGCAGCTTAAGGGGGACAACTGCGGGGACCCAGTACTTC. This sequence encodes CASSLRGTTAGTQYF. The chain couples TRBV7-2 to TRBJ2-5; D possibly corresponds to TRBD1 (6 bases). Trimming cost V 2 bases and J 7 bases, with 17 bases left between them. The germline gives CDR1 SGHTA, CDR2 FQGNSA. This CDR3 contains 15 residues.

The chain recombines TRBV11-2 with TRBJ2-2; D may be TRBD2 (5 bases). Germline assignment: CDR1 SGHAT and CDR2 FQNNGV. This CDR3 has 13 amino acids. V was pared by 3 bases and J by 7 bases, with 9 bases between. As DNA, the CDR3 is TGTGCCAGCAGCTTTAGGGAGCACGGGGAGCTGTTTTTT. Its translation: CASSFREHGELFF.

This clone was seen a single time. The rearrangement uses TRBV6-5 and TRBJ1-3; no clear D. The CDR3 length is 14 residues. Trimming left V 4 bases short and J 0 bases short, with 7 bases between. CDR1 MNHEY and CDR2 SVGAGI come from the germline V gene. The CDR3 DNA sequence: TGTGCCAGCAGTTCCGGGAGCTCTGGAAACACCATATATTTT. It yields the protein CASSSGSSGNTIYF.

CDR3 residues: CASSFGGNQDEQYF. The CDR3 DNA reads as TGTGCCAGCAGTTTCGGGGGGAACCAGGACGAGCAGTACTTC. The rearrangement uses TRBV28 and TRBJ2-7; 7 nucleotides align to TRBD2. V was clipped by 3 bases and J by 5 bases; unmatched bases: 7. CDR1 is MDHEN and CDR2 is SYDVKM in the germline V gene. The CDR3 is 14 amino acids.

The J gene is TRBJ2-5, the V gene TRBV5-1, with D unresolved. Germline CDR1 is SGHRS and CDR2 is YFSETQ. The V gene lost 5 bases and the J gene lost 2 bases, with 10 bases spanning the gap. The CDR3 runs to 13 residues. This CDR3 is CASSPWDQETQYF. Here the CDR3 DNA reads TGCGCCAGCAGTCCGTGGGATCAAGAGACCCAGTACTTC.

This clone has only a few counts. The chain joins TRBV2 to TRBJ2-3, with 7 nucleotides matching TRBD2. The J segment lost 4 bases and the V segment lost 2 bases, leaving 3 bases of the junction unmatched. Germline loops: CDR1 SNHLY, CDR2 FYNNEI. The CDR3 is 14 amino acids. The chain's CDR3 is CASSEQGGADTQYF. The CDR3 DNA sequence: TGTGCCAGCAGTGAACAGGGAGGGGCAGATACGCAGTATTTT.

The rearrangement joins TRBV7-2 to TRBJ1-1, with D possibly being TRBD1 (6 bases). V lost 3 bases, J lost 4 bases, and 12 bases lay in between. The CDR3 covers 14 residues. Per germline, CDR1 SGHTA and CDR2 FQGNSA. The DNA of the CDR3 is TGTGCCAGCAGCTTGCAGGGGTGGGGCACTGAAGCTTTCTTT. It codes for CASSLQGWGTEAFF.

The chain couples TRBV5-4 to TRBJ2-7; D perhaps matches TRBD1 (6 bases). Trimming removed 4 bases at V and 0 bases at J, with 14 bases between. The CDR3 runs to 15 residues. Germline V CDR1 and CDR2: SGHNT, YYREEE (reference sequence). CDR3 amino acids: CASSPQGGSSYEQYF. As DNA, the CDR3 is TGTGCCAGCAGCCCACAGGGTGGGAGCTCCTACGAGCAGTACTTC.

This chain links TRBV4-1 with TRBJ2-2; D uncertain. The CDR3 is 14 residues long. V lost 4 bases to trimming and J lost 6 bases, with 12 bases between them. Germline-derived CDR1 and CDR2 are MGHRA and YSYEKL. The CDR3 loop is CASSPTRFSGELFF. DNA for the CDR3: TGCGCCAGCAGCCCGACCAGGTTTTCCGGGGAGCTGTTTTTT.

V usage is TRBV6-4 and J usage is TRBJ2-5; D perhaps matches TRBD2 (6 bases). Trimming took 2 bases from V and 2 from J, leaving 12 bases between them. The CDR3 runs to 15 residues. CDR1 is MRHNA and CDR2 is SNTAGT in the germline V gene. CDR3 protein: CASSDPRDLQETQYF. CDR3 DNA: TGTGCCAGCAGTGACCCTAGGGACTTACAAGAGACCCAGTACTTC.

Written as DNA, the CDR3 is TGCGCCAGCAGCCAAGATGGCGGGGGGGGCTACGAGCAGTACTTC. Amino acid sequence: CASSQDGGGGYEQYF. The chain recombines TRBV4-1 with TRBJ2-7; TRBD2 aligns across 9 bases. The CDR3 runs 15 residues. Germline CDR1 and CDR2: MGHRA and YSYEKL. V lost 0 bases, J lost 3 bases, and 3 bases stayed unmatched.

This chain uses TRBV2 with TRBJ2-7, with 8 bases matching TRBD2. The CDR3 is made up of 13 amino acids. Germline CDR1 reads SNHLY; CDR2 reads FYNNEI. Trimming removed 2 bases from V and 8 bases from J; junction bases left unmatched: 5. In nucleotides, the CDR3 is TGTGCCAGCAGTGAAAGCGGGGGTAGGCAGCAGTACTTC. As protein: CASSESGGRQQYF.

This clone was counted only a few times. The chain recombines TRBV18 with TRBJ1-6, with D possibly being TRBD1 (5 bases). CDR1 is KGHSH and CDR2 is LQKENI in the germline V gene. V was shortened by 0 bases and J by 7 bases, with 13 bases between the two germline ends. This CDR3 has 16 residues. The CDR3 nucleotides are TGTGCCAGCTCACCACCGGGGGTAACGGGGAATTCACCCCTCCACTTT. Its translation is CASSPPGVTGNSPLHF.

The chain carries TRBV2 and TRBJ1-3; D might be TRBD1 (6 bases). The germline gives CDR1 SNHLY, CDR2 FYNNEI. This CDR3 is built from 15 residues. The V and J ends lost 6 bases and 0 bases respectively, with 12 bases between them. The CDR3 coding sequence is TGTGCCAGCAGACAACAGGGACGCTCTGGAAACACCATATATTTT. It translates to CASRQQGRSGNTIYF.

This chain uses TRBV5-4 with TRBJ2-3; TRBD2 matches at 12 bases. V trimming: 0 bases; J trimming: 4 bases; junction bases outside the gene matches: 9. Germline-derived CDR1 and CDR2 are SGHNT and YYREEE (reference sequence). CDR3 length: 18 residues. CDR3 protein: CASSLGLAGANSPDTQYF. The CDR3 region has the DNA TGTGCCAGCAGCTTGGGACTAGCGGGGGCCAACAGCCCAGATACGCAGTATTTT.